This T cell receptor beta chain was retrieved from a study of OX40 agonist ivuxolimab in advanced cancers. Study information: Partial response was recorded in three patients: one hepatocellular carcinoma and two cutaneous melanoma cases.

TCRdb's copy holds only in-frame clones and misses some; the assay was immunoSEQ multiplex PCR. In the table there are some 54,000 clones, roughly nine tenths of which are singletons. Study-wide findings and caveats: Among patients with partial responses at 0.1-3.0 mg/kg, clonal expansion was among the lowest.

Concerning this clone itself: Its antigen remains unidentified.

This CDR3 contains 18 residues. The chain couples TRBV21-1 to TRBJ1-5; whether TRBD1, the table's D call, matches the DNA was not checked. TRBV21-1 is assigned pseudogene status. Sample: CD4+ or CD8+ T cells sorted from blood, taken in a trial of the OX40 agonist ivuxolimab. This receptor was taken from an adult with an advanced solid tumor such as melanoma, head and neck, liver or kidney cancer. CDR3 sequence: CASSKARTEVGSNQPQHF. The CDR3 nucleotides are TGTGCCAGCAGCAAAGCACGGACAGAGGTAGGTAGCAATCAGCCCCAGCATTTT.